The 5 T cell receptor beta chains in this list originate from one sample, sequenced in a study of blood T cell repertoires in COVID-19. The assay was immunoSEQ multiplex PCR, and TCRdb's table has in-frame clones only and misses some. The sample has approximately 140,000 clones, around nine tenths seen once. Source material: peripheral blood. The source of these receptors is a man in his fifties with active or convalescent COVID-19.

V gene TRBV4-1 combines with J gene TRBJ2-1; 9 positions match TRBD1. V trimming: 1 base; J trimming: 9 bases; junction bases outside the gene matches: 10. The germline CDR1 and CDR2 sequences are MGHRA and YSYEKL. The CDR3 has 16 amino acids. In nucleotides, the CDR3 is TGCGCCAGCAGCCAAGCTACAGGGGGCGCCTTAAGTGAGCAGTTCTTC. Translation gives CASSQATGGALSEQFF.

The chain is built from TRBV2 and TRBJ2-1, with 12 nucleotides matching TRBD1. Germline assignment: CDR1 SNHLY and CDR2 FYNNEI. This CDR3 is built from 15 residues. The J segment lost 7 bases and the V segment lost 5 bases, leaving 6 bases of the junction unmatched. The CDR3 nucleotides read TGTGCCAGCAGTAAGGGACAGGGGGCTTTTAATGAGCAGTTCTTC. Its protein is CASSKGQGAFNEQFF.

The rearrangement links TRBV9 to TRBJ2-1; 9 bases are a match to TRBD2. Trimming at V came to 2 bases and at J to 5 bases, leaving 8 bases not matched to a gene. The CDR3 loop spans 16 amino acids. CDR1 and CDR2 from the germline V gene are SGDLS and YYNGEE. The CDR3 coding sequence is TGTGCCAGCAGCGTTACTGGAGCGGGAGGCGACAATGAGCAGTTCTTC. It codes for CASSVTGAGGDNEQFF. Drawing the rest from reference TRBV9 and TRBJ2-1, the complete variable domain is DSGVTQTPKHLITATGQRVTLRCSPRSGDLSVYWYQQSLDQGLQFLIQYYNGEERAKGNILERFSAQQFPDLHSELNLSSLELGDSALYFCASSVTGAGGDNEQFFGPGTRLTVL.

This chain uses TRBV6-5 with TRBJ1-4, with 8 bases that match TRBD1. From germline, CDR1 is MNHEY and CDR2 SVGAGI. The CDR3 length is 15 residues. V shed 0 bases, J shed 8 bases, and the junction held 5 bases outside the gene matches. The CDR3 loop is CASSYSRRGPEKLFF. The DNA of the CDR3 is TGTGCCAGCAGTTACTCGCGCAGGGGGCCGGAAAAACTGTTTTTT.

This clone was seen more than once but under ten times. The V call is TRBV18, the J call TRBJ2-2; 7 nucleotides line up with TRBD1. CDR1 is KGHSH, CDR2 LQKENI, per germline. Trimming removed 4 bases from V and 2 bases from J; junction bases left unmatched: 4. The CDR3 extends over 15 amino acids. CDR3 region: CASSRRQGNTGELFF. The DNA for the CDR3 is TGTGCCAGCTCACGAAGACAGGGCAACACCGGGGAGCTGTTTTTT.